A selection of T cell receptor beta chains follows, all from one sample in a study of CD4 T cells in relation to SARS-CoV-2 and coronaviruses. No antigen is known for these receptors. Clones were read by immunoSEQ multiplex PCR, and TCRdb kept only the in-frame ones, dropping some. The repertoire holds under 20,000 clones, around three quarters seen once, with 9.5% to 13% in the top ten. The specimen was CD4+ T cells from PBMCs, cultured in vitro. These receptors were taken from a human donor in good health. The CDR3 runs from the conserved cysteine through the conserved F or W. A D gene is named only where the DNA matches it firmly. Size is omitted from some rows. Given values are once, few, many or a class for expanded clones.

DNA	CDR3	J	D	size	V	length
TGTGCCAGCAGCCTAGGGGACAGAAGGACCGGGGAGCTGTTTTTT	CASSLGDRRTGELFF	TRBJ2-2	TRBD1	.	TRBV7-3	15
TGTGCCAGCAGCTTACTGACAGAATCCTACGAGCAGTACTTC	CASSLLTESYEQYF	TRBJ2-7	.	.	TRBV7-2	14
TGCGCCAGCAGCCCCAACAGGGGCCCAGATACGCAGTATTTT	CASSPNRGPDTQYF	TRBJ2-3	TRBD1	.	TRBV5-1	14
TGCGCCAGCAGCCAACTGGACTTGGTAGGGGGCAATCAGCCCCAGCATTTT	CASSQLDLVGGNQPQHF	TRBJ1-5	.	.	TRBV4-1	17
TGTGCCAGCAGCTTAGAGGGGCAGGGTTACTATGGCTACACCTTC	CASSLEGQGYYGYTF	TRBJ1-2	.	.	TRBV7-2	15
TGCGCCAGCTCTCAAGGCCGGGACAGGTTCAATAATTCACCCCTCCACTTT	CASSQGRDRFNNSPLHF	TRBJ1-6	TRBD1	.	TRBV5-1	17
TGTGCCAGCTCTGACAGGAACTATGGCTACACCTTC	CASSDRNYGYTF	TRBJ1-2	.	.	TRBV6-5	12
TGTGCCAGTAGTATTCAAGGGCAGGGTTATGGCTACACCTTC	CASSIQGQGYGYTF	TRBJ1-2	.	.	TRBV19	14
TGTGCCAGCAGCTTAGTTTCGACTAGGGGAACTTACAATGAGCAGTTCTTC	CASSLVSTRGTYNEQFF	TRBJ2-1	.	.	TRBV7-2	17
TGTGCCAGCAGCCCCCAGGGGATTAAAGAATCACCCCTCCACTTT	CASSPQGIKESPLHF	TRBJ1-6	.	.	TRBV9	15
TGTGCCAGCAGCCTTAATAGCCTGGCAGATACGCAGTATTTT	CASSLNSLADTQYF	TRBJ2-3	.	.	TRBV7-2	14
TGTGCCAGCAGCCCTCGGGTCCTCTCGATCCATCAGCCCCAGCATTTT	CASSPRVLSIHQPQHF	TRBJ1-5	.	.	TRBV7-8	16
TGTGCCAGCAGGTATCGGACAGGTGGCGAAAAACTGTTTTTT	CASRYRTGGEKLFF	TRBJ1-4	TRBD1	.	TRBV28	14
TGTGCCAGCAGCTTCACCCTCTTAGATACGCAGTATTTT	CASSFTLLDTQYF	TRBJ2-3	.	.	TRBV7-2	13
TGTGCCAGTAGTCGAGCCCCCGCCCTCTCAACTAATGAAAAACTGTTTTTT	CASSRAPALSTNEKLFF	TRBJ1-4	.	.	TRBV19	17
TGCGCCAGCAGCCTAGGACAGGGGGCGCACACCGGGGAGCTGTTTTTT	CASSLGQGAHTGELFF	TRBJ2-2	TRBD1	.	TRBV5-1	16
TGCGCCAGCAGCTCCTCGGGGAGGGCCACTGAAGCTTTCTTT	CASSSSGRATEAFF	TRBJ1-1	.	.	TRBV5-1	14
TGTGCCAGCAGCTCCGGGACAGGGTCTTATCTAGGGACCCAGTACTTC	CASSSGTGSYLGTQYF	TRBJ2-5	TRBD1	once	TRBV11-2	16
TGTGCCAGCACCGACGGCGTGGGTGGCTACACCTTC	CASTDGVGGYTF	TRBJ1-2	.	.	TRBV25-1	12
TGCGCCAGCAGTGACCCGGGCACAGGGGGTTCGGGTGAAGCTTTCTTT	CASSDPGTGGSGEAFF	TRBJ1-1	TRBD1	.	TRBV10-2	16
TGTGCCAGCAGTTTATCGAGCAGGGACGTCGAGCAGTACTTC	CASSLSSRDVEQYF	TRBJ2-7	.	.	TRBV27	14
TGTGCCAGCTCAAACCGGGACGCAGATACGCAGTATTTT	CASSNRDADTQYF	TRBJ2-3	.	.	TRBV18	13
TGCGCCAGCAGCTTTGCAGCCGCTAATGAAAAACTGTTTTTT	CASSFAAANEKLFF	TRBJ1-4	.	.	TRBV5-1	14
TGTGCCAGCAGCTTAGCGGGGGGCTCAAAGCAGCCCCAGCATTTT	CASSLAGGSKQPQHF	TRBJ1-5	.	.	TRBV7-2	15
TGTGCCAGCAGCTTGTTTTCCGGGGACACTGAAGCTTTCTTT	CASSLFSGDTEAFF	TRBJ1-1	.	once	TRBV5-5	14
TGTGCCAGCAGACGTCTGGCGGGGAGGCAAGAGACCCAGTACTTC	CASRRLAGRQETQYF	TRBJ2-5	.	.	TRBV11-2	15
TGTGCCAGCAGCCCCAACCGGCAGGGGGCAGAAGAGCAGTACTTC	CASSPNRQGAEEQYF	TRBJ2-7	TRBD1	.	TRBV6-5	15
TGTGCCAGCAGCTTAAACTATGGCTACACCTTC	CASSLNYGYTF	TRBJ1-2	.	.	TRBV12-3/TRBV12-4	11
TGTGCCAGTACAACCCTTGGTAGCAATCAGCCCCAGCATTTT	CASTTLGSNQPQHF	TRBJ1-5	.	.	TRBV19	14
TGTGCCAGCTCACCAGAGACAGGGTATTCACCCCTCCACTTT	CASSPETGYSPLHF	TRBJ1-6	TRBD1	.	TRBV18	14
TGTGCTAGTGGTCCGCGGACAGGGCAAGAGACCCAGTACTTC	CASGPRTGQETQYF	TRBJ2-5	TRBD1	.	TRBV12-5	14
TGTGCCAGCAGCTTAACGGGGATGGGGTTTGAGGGCTACACCTTC	CASSLTGMGFEGYTF	TRBJ1-2	.	.	TRBV5-4	15
TGTGCCAGCATCGAGTGGACAGGGTCGGCATACGAGCAGTACTTC	CASIEWTGSAYEQYF	TRBJ2-7	TRBD1	once	TRBV27	15
TGTGCCAGCCGGGACAGGGGCGTCTATGGCTACACCTTC	CASRDRGVYGYTF	TRBJ1-2	TRBD1	.	TRBV25-1	13
TGTGCCAGCAGTTACTCGAGGGAGACAGCGGACGATGAGCAGTTCTTC	CASSYSRETADDEQFF	TRBJ2-1	.	.	TRBV6-5	16
TGCAGCGAAGAAGGACAGGGCGGTGAAGCTTTCTTT	CSEEGQGGEAFF	TRBJ1-1	TRBD1	.	TRBV29-1	12
TGCGCCAGCAGCCGACCGGACATTAACTATGGCTACACCTTC	CASSRPDINYGYTF	TRBJ1-2	.	.	TRBV4-1	14
TGTGCCAGCACCAAGGGGGCGGGAGTGCAGGCAGATACGCAGTATTTT	CASTKGAGVQADTQYF	TRBJ2-3	.	.	TRBV7-9	16
TGTGCCAGCAGTCCCCCGACAAATTACCACACTGAAGCTTTCTTT	CASSPPTNYHTEAFF	TRBJ1-1	.	.	TRBV6-6	15
TGTGCCAGCAGCTTGGAGAACACTGAAGCTTTCTTT	CASSLENTEAFF	TRBJ1-1	.	.	TRBV7-9	12
TGTGCCAGCAGCTTAGAGGCCAGGGACTATGGCTACACCTTC	CASSLEARDYGYTF	TRBJ1-2	.	.	TRBV7-2	14
TGCGCCAGCAGCCCGACAGGGCGAGAGACCCAGTACTTC	CASSPTGRETQYF	TRBJ2-5	TRBD1	.	TRBV5-1	13
TGTGCCAGTAGTCCACAGGGACTAGCGGGAGCCAAAAACATTCAGTACTTC	CASSPQGLAGAKNIQYF	TRBJ2-4	TRBD2	.	TRBV19	17